This T cell receptor beta chain was sequenced in a study of tumor and adjacent non-tumor tissue in lung cancer. Turning to the study itself: There were around 11 adenocarcinoma, a couple of squamous cell carcinoma and 1 small cell lung cancer cases.

No cell sorting was done before RNA was extracted from the tissue. About this clonotype itself: The antigen is unknown.

Germline-derived CDR1 and CDR2 are MNHNS and SASEGT. V dropped 8 bases and J dropped 4 bases, with 15 bases sitting between them. The CDR3 extends over 14 amino acids. General study results and limits: Normal lung showed higher cumulative top 100 clone frequency than tumor. Compared with tumor, normal lung showed significantly lower TCR diversity.

The library came from three nested PCR rounds adapted from ARM-PCR protocols. TCRdb redid the calling of the multiplex PCR reads with MiXCR, one entry per CDR3 protein. The sample lists around 66,000 distinct CDR3 sequences; 60% to 75% were seen once. The origin of this receptor is a man in his sixties with non-small cell lung cancer. Specimen: lung tumor tissue. The rearrangement uses TRBV6-1 and TRBJ2-1, with TRBD2 as a possible D gene (5 bases). CDR3 sequence (DNA): TGTGCCAGCTTCTCTGCAACGGGGTACAATGAGCAGTTCTTC. This gives the protein CASFSATGYNEQFF.